What follows is one T cell receptor beta chain and its context. Its binding antigen is unknown. From each donor, an approximately 2.5 ml peripheral blood sample was collected into PAXgene tubes and stored at -80 degrees C. Without T cell sorting, total RNA was isolated from whole blood using the PAXgene blood miRNA kit on an automated QIAcube. Peripheral blood from monozygotic twin pairs, either concordant or discordant for inflammatory bowel disease, underwent deep TCRalpha and TCRbeta repertoire profiling that used unique molecular barcoding. Smoking habits were recorded for all twin pairs, and each individual was classified as a current, former or never smoker. The library was obtained by 5' RACE. For each TCR library, roughly 3,600 ng of total RNA was used. For each sample, cDNA synthesis with SMARTScribe reverse transcriptase was split into eight separate reactions. Unique molecular identifiers containing a 6-nucleotide sample barcode were introduced through template switching during cDNA synthesis. Two nested PCRs of approximately 16 and 10 cycles amplified the TCRalpha and TCRbeta cDNA, and bead purification followed each PCR. Before amplification, cDNA was treated with uracil DNA-glycosylase and purified using the QIAquick PCR purification kit. In the second PCR, Illumina TruSeq-compatible adapters and sample-specific barcodes were added. TapeStation and Qubit were used to check library quality and concentration, and 5 ng of each library went into the pool. Pooled libraries were sequenced on an Illumina HiSeq2500 single-index Rapid Run with 2 x 100 bp reads and custom sequencing primers. The authors' pipeline ran thus. UMI-based consensus assembly with MiGEC version 1.2.6 was used to correct PCR and sequencing errors. MiXCR version 2.1.1 was used to carry out V(D)J alignment, clonotype assembly and CDR3 extraction. Normalisation of gene usage, clonotype sharing and MAIT/NKT TCR abundance was achieved by analysing the top 1000, 10 000 and 20 000 clonotypes per sample. After downsampling to 27 000 UMIs, diversity was calculated as the inverse Simpson index using the vegan R package. Statistical testing used paired Mann-Whitney U tests on the discordant twin pairs and applied Benjamini-Hochberg correction for multiple testing. The reads were reprocessed in TCRdb, with one entry per CDR3 protein sequence and no accompanying DNA. The authors' filters were not applied to this entry. The table held for this sample gives about 210,000 distinct CDR3 sequences. The top ten clonotypes cover more than 7.5% of the sample.

This entry belongs to a study of monozygotic twins with inflammatory bowel disease (dated by TCRdb to between 2018 and 2020). Regarding the research as a whole: In total, around 30 monozygotic twin pairs made up the full study: 19 Danish pairs, all IBD-discordant, plus nine German pairs, of which four were IBD-concordant and five were IBD-discordant. Within discordant pairs, disease-associated traits were sought mainly by comparing IBD patients with their genetically identical healthy co-twins. Each individual had, on average, about 151 000 unique TCRalpha sequences and 181 000 unique TCRbeta sequences available for analysis.

What the research found in general, with its limitations: IBD patients had lower TCRbeta repertoire diversity, measured by the inverse Simpson index, than their healthy co-twins. Concordant and discordant twins showed no difference in repertoire similarity, possibly because of limited statistical power. The analysis was unable to tell apart different T cell subtypes. The results gave no support for a single strong signal or clonotype linked to IBD. IBD patients shared fewer clonotypes with other individuals than healthy twins did, most markedly in patients showing signs of disease activity. Differing immunosuppressive treatments among patients may have added background noise and inter-individual variability to the repertoires.

The CDR3 measures 15 amino acids from cysteine to phenylalanine. No DNA appears here. The germline V gene provides CDR1 SGHRS and CDR2 YFSETQ. The clonotype was recovered from a human donor with ulcerative colitis or Crohn's disease, or a healthy co-twin of an affected twin (not recorded which). The V gene is TRBV5-1 and the J gene is TRBJ1-1. The sample comprised blood. CDR3 protein: CASTKIGGVPTEAFF.